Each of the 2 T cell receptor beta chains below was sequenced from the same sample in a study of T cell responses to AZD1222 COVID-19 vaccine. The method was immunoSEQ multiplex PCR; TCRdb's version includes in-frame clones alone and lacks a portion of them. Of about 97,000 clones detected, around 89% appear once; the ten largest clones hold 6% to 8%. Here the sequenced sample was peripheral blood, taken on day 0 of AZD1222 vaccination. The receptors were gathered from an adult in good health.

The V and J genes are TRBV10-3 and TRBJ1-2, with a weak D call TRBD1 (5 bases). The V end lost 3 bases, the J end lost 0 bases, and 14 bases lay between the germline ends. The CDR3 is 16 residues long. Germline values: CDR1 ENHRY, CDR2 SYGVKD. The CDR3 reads CAISEGRGTTNYGYTF. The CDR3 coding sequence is TGTGCCATCAGTGAAGGGAGGGGAACAACTAACTATGGCTACACCTTC.

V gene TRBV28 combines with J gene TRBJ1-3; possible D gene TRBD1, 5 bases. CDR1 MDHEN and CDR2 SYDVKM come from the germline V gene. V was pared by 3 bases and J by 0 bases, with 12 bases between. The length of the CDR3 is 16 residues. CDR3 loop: CASSLGVASSGNTIYF. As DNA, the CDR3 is TGTGCCAGCAGTTTGGGGGTAGCCAGCTCTGGAAACACCATATATTTT.